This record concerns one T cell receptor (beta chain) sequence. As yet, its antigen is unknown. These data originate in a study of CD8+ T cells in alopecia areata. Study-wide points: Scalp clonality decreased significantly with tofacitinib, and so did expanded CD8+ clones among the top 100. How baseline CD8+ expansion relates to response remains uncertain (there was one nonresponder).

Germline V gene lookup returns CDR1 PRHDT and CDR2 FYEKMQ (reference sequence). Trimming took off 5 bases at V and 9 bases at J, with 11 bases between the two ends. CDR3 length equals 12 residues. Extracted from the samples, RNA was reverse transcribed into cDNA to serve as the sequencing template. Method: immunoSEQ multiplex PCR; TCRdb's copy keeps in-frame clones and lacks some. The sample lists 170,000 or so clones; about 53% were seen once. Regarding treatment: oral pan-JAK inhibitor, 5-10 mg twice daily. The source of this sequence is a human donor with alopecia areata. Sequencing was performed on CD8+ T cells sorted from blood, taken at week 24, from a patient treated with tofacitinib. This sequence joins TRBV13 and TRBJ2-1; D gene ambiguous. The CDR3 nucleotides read TGTGCCAGCAGCACGACCACGCGTGAGCAGTTCTTC. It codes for CASSTTTREQFF.